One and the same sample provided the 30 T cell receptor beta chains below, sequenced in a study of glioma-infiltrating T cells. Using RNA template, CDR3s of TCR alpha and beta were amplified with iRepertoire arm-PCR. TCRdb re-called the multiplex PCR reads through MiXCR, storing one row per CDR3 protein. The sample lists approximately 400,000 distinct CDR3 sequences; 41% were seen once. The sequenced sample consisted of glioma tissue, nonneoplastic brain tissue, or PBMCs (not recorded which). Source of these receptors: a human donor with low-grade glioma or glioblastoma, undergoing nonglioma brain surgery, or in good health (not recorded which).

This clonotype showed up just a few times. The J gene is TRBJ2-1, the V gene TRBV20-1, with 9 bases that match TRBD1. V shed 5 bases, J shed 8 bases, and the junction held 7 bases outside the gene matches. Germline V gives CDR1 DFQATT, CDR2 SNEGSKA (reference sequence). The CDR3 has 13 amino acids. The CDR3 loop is CSAAKQGADEQFF. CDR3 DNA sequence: TGCAGTGCTGCCAAACAGGGGGCCGATGAGCAGTTCTTC.

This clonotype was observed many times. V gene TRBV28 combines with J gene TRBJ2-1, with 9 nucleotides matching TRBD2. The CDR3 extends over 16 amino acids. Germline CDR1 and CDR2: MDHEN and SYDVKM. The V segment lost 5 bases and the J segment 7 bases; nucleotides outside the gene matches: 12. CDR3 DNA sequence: TGTGCCAGCAGTGTTGCGGGAGGGCTCGCGGGGAATGAGCAGTTCTTC. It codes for CASSVAGGLAGNEQFF.

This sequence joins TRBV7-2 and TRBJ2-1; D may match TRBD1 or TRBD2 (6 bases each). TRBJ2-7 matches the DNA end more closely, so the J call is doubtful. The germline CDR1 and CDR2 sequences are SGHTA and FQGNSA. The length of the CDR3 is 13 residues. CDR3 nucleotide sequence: TGTGCCAGCAGCTACGAGGGGGGCCGGGAGCAGTACTTC. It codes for CASSYEGGREQYF.

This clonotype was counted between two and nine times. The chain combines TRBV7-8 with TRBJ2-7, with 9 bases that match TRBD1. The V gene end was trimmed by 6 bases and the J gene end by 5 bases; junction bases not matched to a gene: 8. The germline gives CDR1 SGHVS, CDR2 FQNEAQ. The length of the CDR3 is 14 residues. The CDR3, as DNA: TGTGCCAGCAGTCACAGGGGGCGCATCCACGAGCAGTACTTC. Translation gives CASSHRGRIHEQYF. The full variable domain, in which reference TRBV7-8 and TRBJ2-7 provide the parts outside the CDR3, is GAGVSQSPRYKVAKRGQDVALRCDPISGHVSLFWYQQALGQGPEFLTYFQNEAQLDKSGLPSDRFFAERPEGSVSTLKIQRTQQEDSAVYLCASSHRGRIHEQYFGPGTRLTVT.

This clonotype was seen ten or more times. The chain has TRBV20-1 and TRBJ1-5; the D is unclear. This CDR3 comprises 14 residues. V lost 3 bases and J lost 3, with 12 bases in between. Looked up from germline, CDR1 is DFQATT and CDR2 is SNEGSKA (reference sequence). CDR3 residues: CSASYPGSNQPQHF. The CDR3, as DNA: TGCAGTGCTAGTTATCCGGGTTCCAATCAGCCCCAGCATTTT.

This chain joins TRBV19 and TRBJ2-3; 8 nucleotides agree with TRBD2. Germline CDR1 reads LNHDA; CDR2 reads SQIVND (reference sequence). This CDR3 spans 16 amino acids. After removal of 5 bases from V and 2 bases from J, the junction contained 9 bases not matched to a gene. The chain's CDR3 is CASSSRTSWTTDTQYF. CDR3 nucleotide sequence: TGTGCCAGTAGTTCTAGGACTAGCTGGACCACAGATACGCAGTATTTT.

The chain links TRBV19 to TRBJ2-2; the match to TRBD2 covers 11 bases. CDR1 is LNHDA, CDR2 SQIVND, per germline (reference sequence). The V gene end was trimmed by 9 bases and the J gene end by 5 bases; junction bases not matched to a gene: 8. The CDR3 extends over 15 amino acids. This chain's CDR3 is CASWASGRSTGELFF. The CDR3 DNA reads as TGTGCCAGCTGGGCTAGCGGGAGGTCAACCGGGGAGCTGTTTTTT.

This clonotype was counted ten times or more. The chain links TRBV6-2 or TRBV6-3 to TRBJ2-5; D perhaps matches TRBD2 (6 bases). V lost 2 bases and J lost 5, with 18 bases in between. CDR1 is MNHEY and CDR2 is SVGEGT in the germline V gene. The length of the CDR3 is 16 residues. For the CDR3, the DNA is TGTGCCAGCAGTTACCTCCCGTCAGAGGCGGGGGAGACCCAGTACTTC. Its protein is CASSYLPSEAGETQYF.

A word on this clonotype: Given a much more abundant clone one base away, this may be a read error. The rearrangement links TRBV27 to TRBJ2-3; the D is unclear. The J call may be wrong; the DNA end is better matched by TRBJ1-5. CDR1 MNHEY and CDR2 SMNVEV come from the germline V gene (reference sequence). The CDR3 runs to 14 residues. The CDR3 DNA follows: TGTGCCAGCAGCGGACTAGCGGCACAAGATACGCAGCATTTT. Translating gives CASSGLAAQDTQHF.

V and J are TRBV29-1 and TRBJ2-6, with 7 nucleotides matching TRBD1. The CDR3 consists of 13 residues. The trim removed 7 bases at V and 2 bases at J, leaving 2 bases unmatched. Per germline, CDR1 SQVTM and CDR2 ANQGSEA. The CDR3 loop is CSATGAGANVLTF. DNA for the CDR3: TGCAGCGCCACAGGGGCTGGGGCCAACGTCCTGACTTTC.

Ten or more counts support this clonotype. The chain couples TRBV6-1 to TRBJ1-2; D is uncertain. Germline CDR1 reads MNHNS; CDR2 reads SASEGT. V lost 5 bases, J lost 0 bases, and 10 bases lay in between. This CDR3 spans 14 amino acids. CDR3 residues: CASSLVGANYGYTF. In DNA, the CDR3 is TGTGCCAGCAGTCTTGTTGGGGCTAACTATGGCTACACCTTC.

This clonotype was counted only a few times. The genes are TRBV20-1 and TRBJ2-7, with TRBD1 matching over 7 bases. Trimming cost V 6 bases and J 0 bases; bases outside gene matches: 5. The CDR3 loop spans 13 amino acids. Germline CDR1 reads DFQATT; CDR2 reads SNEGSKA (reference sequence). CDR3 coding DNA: TGCAGTGCCGAGAGGGACAGCTCCTACGAGCAGTACTTC. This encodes CSAERDSSYEQYF.

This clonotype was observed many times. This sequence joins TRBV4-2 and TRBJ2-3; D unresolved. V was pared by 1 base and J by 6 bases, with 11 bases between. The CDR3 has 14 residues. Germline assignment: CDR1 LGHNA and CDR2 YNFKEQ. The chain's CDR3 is CASSQVATGDTQYF. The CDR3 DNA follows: TGTGCCAGCAGCCAAGTGGCGACTGGGGATACGCAGTATTTT.

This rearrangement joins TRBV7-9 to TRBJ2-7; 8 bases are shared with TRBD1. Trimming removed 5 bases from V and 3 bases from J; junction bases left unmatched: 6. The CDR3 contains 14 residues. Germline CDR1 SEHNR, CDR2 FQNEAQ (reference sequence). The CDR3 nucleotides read TGTGCCAGCAGCAACACAGGGGGGCTCTACGAGCAGTACTTC. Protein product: CASSNTGGLYEQYF.

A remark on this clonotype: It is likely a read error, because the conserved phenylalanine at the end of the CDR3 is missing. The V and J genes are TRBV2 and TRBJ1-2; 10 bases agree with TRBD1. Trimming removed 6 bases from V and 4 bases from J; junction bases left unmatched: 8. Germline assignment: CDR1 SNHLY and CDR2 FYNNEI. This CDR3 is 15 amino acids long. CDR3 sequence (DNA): TGTGCCAGCAGGCCGGGACAGGGGTATGGCTATGGCTACACCGTC. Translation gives CASRPGQGYGYGYTV.

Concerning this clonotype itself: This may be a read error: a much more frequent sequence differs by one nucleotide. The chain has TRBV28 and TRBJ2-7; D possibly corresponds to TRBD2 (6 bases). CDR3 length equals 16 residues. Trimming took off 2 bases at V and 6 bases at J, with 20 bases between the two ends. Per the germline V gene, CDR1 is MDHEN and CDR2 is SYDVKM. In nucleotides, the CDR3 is TGTGCCAGCAGTTTACCCGGGAGCCGGGAGTCCCGCGAGCAGTACTTC. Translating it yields CASSLPGSRESREQYF.

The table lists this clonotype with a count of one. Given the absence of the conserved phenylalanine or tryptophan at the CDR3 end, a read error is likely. The CDR3: CSARPGRVEAFL. The CDR3 DNA reads TGCAGTGCCAGGCCCGGACGAGTTGAAGCTTTCTTA. This sequence joins TRBV20-1 and TRBJ1-1; D is ambiguous. CDR1 and CDR2 (germline): DFQATT, SNEGSKA (reference sequence). V was cut by 6 bases and J by 7 bases, with 15 bases left in between. CDR3 length: 12 amino acids.

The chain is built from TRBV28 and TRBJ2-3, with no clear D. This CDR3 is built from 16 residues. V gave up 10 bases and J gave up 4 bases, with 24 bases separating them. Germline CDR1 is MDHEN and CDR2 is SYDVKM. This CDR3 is CANRSNTIPVSDTQYF. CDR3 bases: TGTGCCAACAGATCTAATACCATACCGGTATCAGATACGCAGTATTTT.

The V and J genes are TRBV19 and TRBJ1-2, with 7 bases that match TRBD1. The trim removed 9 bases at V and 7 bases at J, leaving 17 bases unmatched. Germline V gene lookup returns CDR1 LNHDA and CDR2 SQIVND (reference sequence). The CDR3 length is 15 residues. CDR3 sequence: CASAGGSMLPRGYTF. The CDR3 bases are TGTGCCAGCGCAGGGGGATCTATGCTCCCACGTGGCTACACCTTC.

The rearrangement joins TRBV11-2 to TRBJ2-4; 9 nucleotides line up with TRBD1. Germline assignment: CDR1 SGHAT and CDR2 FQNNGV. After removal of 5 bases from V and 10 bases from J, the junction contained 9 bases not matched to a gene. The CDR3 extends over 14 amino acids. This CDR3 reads CASSQQTGTGIQYF. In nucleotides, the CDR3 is TGTGCCAGCAGCCAACAGACGGGGACAGGGATTCAGTACTTC.

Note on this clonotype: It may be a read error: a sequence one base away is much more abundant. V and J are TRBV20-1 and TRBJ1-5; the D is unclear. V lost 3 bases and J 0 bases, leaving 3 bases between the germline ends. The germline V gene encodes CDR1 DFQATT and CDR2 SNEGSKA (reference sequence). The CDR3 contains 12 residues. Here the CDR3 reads CSARNSNQPQHF. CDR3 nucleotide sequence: TGCAGTGCTAGGAATAGCAATCAGCCCCAGCATTTT.

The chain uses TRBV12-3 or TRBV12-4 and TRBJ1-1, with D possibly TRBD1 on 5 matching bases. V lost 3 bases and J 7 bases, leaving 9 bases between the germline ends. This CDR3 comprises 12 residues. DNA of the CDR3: TGTGCCAGCAGTTTTAGGGACGGTGAAGCTTTCTTT. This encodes CASSFRDGEAFF.

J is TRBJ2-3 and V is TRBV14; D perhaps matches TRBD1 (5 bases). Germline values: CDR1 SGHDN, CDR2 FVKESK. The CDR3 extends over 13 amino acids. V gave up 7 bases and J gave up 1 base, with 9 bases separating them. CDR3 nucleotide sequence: TGTGCCAGCAAGATCAGGGGCACAGATACGCAGTATTTT. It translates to CASKIRGTDTQYF.

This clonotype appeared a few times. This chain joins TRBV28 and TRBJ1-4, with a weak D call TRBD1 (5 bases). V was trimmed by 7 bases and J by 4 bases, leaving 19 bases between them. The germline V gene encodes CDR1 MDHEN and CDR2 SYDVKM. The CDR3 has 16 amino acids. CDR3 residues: CASTRDLGTGNEKLFF. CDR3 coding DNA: TGTGCCAGCACCCGGGACCTCGGGACTGGTAATGAAAAACTGTTTTTT. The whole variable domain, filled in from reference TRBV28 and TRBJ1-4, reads DVKVTQSSRYLVKRTGEKVFLECVQDMDHENMFWYRQDPGLGLRLIYFSYDVKMKEKGDIPEGYSVSREKKERFSLILESASTNQTSMYLCASTRDLGTGNEKLFFGSGTQLSVL.

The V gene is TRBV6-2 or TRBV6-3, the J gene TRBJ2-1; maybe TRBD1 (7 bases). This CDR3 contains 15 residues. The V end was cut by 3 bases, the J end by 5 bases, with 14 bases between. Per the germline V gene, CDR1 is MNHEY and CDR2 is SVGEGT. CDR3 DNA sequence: TGTGCCAGCAGTTATGTCGTCAGGGGGGACAATGAGCAGTTCTTC. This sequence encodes CASSYVVRGDNEQFF.

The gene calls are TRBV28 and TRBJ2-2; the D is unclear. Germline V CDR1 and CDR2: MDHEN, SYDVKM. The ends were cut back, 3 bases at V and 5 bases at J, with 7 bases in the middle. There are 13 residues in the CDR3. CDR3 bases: TGTGCCAGCAGTTTTCGACCAACCGGGGAGCTGTTTTTT. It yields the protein CASSFRPTGELFF. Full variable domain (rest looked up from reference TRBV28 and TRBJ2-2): DVKVTQSSRYLVKRTGEKVFLECVQDMDHENMFWYRQDPGLGLRLIYFSYDVKMKEKGDIPEGYSVSREKKERFSLILESASTNQTSMYLCASSFRPTGELFFGEGSRLTVL.

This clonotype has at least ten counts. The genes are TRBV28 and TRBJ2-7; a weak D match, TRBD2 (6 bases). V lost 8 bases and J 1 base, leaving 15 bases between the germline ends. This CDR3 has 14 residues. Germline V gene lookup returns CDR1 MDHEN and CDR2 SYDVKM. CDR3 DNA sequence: TGTGCCAGCCGAGCAGGAGGGAATTCCTACGAGCAGTACTTC. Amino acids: CASRAGGNSYEQYF.

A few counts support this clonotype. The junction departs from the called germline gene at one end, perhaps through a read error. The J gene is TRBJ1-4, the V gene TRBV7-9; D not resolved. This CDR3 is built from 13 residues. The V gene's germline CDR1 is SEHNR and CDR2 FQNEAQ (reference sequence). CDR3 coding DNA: TGTGCCAGCAGCTTAGCCGGGGTTGAAAAACCGTTTTTT. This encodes CASSLAGVEKPFF.

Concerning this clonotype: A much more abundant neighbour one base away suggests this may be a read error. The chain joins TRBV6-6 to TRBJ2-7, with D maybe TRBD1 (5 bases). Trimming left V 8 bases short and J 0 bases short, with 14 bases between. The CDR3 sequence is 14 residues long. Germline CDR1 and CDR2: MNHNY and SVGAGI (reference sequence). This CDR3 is CASGAGSHSYEQYF. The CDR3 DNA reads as TGTGCCAGCGGTGCAGGGTCTCACTCCTACGAGCAGTACTTC.

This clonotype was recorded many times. The CDR3 region is CASSRLHGQSTDTQYF. CDR3 sequence (DNA): TGTGCCAGCAGTCGCTTACACGGACAGAGCACAGATACGCAGTATTTT. This chain joins TRBV6-1 and TRBJ2-3, with a possible D match to TRBD1 (6 bases). Germline V gives CDR1 MNHNS, CDR2 SASEGT. Trimming stripped 5 bases from V and 0 bases from J, with 15 bases between. This CDR3 comprises 16 residues.